This section outlines one T cell receptor (beta chain) sequence together with its context. The sample is drawn from a study of blood T cell repertoires in COVID-19. As for the study in general: Specimens from acute and convalescent COVID-19 originated in the United States, Italy and Spain. In each case, the material was cDNA or gDNA derived from T cells, B-cell-depleted T cells, or PBMCs.

Per germline, CDR1 SGHAT and CDR2 FQNNGV. Trimming took 5 bases from V and 3 from J, leaving 13 bases between them. This CDR3 contains 15 residues. In the authors' methods: Reference gene primer amplification in the assay estimated nucleated cell counts. The protocol was immunoSEQ multiplex PCR, while the TCRdb copy is restricted to in-frame clones and leaves out a portion. D and trimming come from the DNA, and the V and J calls and clone size come from that table. The sample has 85,000 to 130,000 clones; 85% to 90% are singletons. Sequencing used peripheral blood. This receptor was obtained from a human donor in a cohort sampled during active COVID-19. The V gene is TRBV11-2, the J gene TRBJ1-4; D remains unclear. CDR3 amino acids: CASSARPYSNEKLFF. In DNA form, the CDR3 reads TGTGCCAGCAGCGCCCGTCCGTACTCTAATGAAAAACTGTTTTTT.